A selection of T cell receptor beta chains follows, all from one sample in a study of CD8+CD57+ T cells in acquired aplastic anemia. TCRdb redid the calling of the reads with MiXCR, one entry per CDR3 protein. Altogether 450,000 to 600,000 distinct CDR3 sequences are present, around a third being singletons, with the ten largest covering 0.7% to 1%. Input material: sorted CD4+, CD8+, or CD8+CD57+ T cells (not recorded which) from PBMCs. The receptors originated from a human donor with aplastic anemia. CDR3s include the opening cysteine and the closing phenylalanine or tryptophan. The D gene is left open where the match is weak. Expanded clones get a size class; other rows say once, few or many, or leave the size out.

size: .; V: TRBV5-6; J: TRBJ1-3; D: .; CDR3: CASSFGSNSGSTIYF; DNA: TGTGCCAGCAGCTTCGGATCCAACTCTGGAAGCACCATATATTTT
size: .; V: TRBV7-9; J: TRBJ1-5; D: .; CDR3: CASSPLGSNQPQHF; DNA: TGTGCCAGCAGCCCCCTCGGGAGCAATCAGCCCCAGCATTTT
size: .; V: TRBV24-1; J: TRBJ2-1; D: .; CDR3: CATSEYTVDGQFF; DNA: TGTGCCACCAGTGAGTATACGGTGGATGGGCAGTTCTTC
size: few; V: TRBV7-9; J: TRBJ2-5; D: .; CDR3: CASSLSSGRQETQYF; DNA: TGTGCCAGCAGCTTATCCTCGGGTCGGCAAGAGACCCAGTACTTC
size: .; V: TRBV24-1; J: TRBJ2-6; D: TRBD1; CDR3: CAIGGQGSGANVLTF; DNA: TGTGCCATAGGGGGACAGGGCTCTGGGGCCAACGTCCTGACTTTC
size: .; V: TRBV6-5; J: TRBJ2-7; D: TRBD2; CDR3: CASSYRLAYEQYF; DNA: TGTGCCAGCAGTTACCGACTAGCTTACGAGCAGTACTTC
size: .; V: TRBV25-1; J: TRBJ2-7; D: .; CDR3: CASSLPLGRYYEQYF; DNA: TGTGCCAGCAGTTTGCCCCTAGGCCGTTACTACGAGCAGTACTTC
size: many; V: TRBV9; J: TRBJ2-5; D: .; CDR3: CASSVGPETQYF; DNA: TGTGCCAGCAGCGTAGGACCAGAGACCCAGTACTTC
size: .; V: TRBV7-6; J: TRBJ2-2; D: .; CDR3: CASRQTGPGELFF; DNA: TGTGCCAGCAGACAGACTGGGCCCGGGGAGCTGTTTTTT
size: many; V: TRBV10-3; J: TRBJ1-4; D: TRBD1; CDR3: CAISEGRGREKLFF; DNA: TGTGCCATCAGTGAAGGCAGGGGGCGTGAAAAACTGTTTTTT
size: few; V: TRBV20-1; J: TRBJ1-5; D: .; CDR3: CSATGAGIPIYSNQPQHF; DNA: TGCAGTGCCACCGGGGCGGGGATCCCTATATATAGCAATCAGCCCCAGCATTTT
size: .; V: TRBV2; J: TRBJ1-2; D: TRBD1; CDR3: CASRKQGTGYTF; DNA: TGTGCCAGCAGGAAACAGGGGACTGGCTACACCTTC
size: .; V: TRBV7-9; J: TRBJ2-3; D: .; CDR3: CASSFTAPTDTQYF; DNA: TGTGCCAGCAGCTTTACGGCCCCCACAGATACGCAGTATTTT
size: .; V: TRBV24-1; J: TRBJ1-2; D: TRBD1; CDR3: CATSDRDRGYYGYTF; DNA: TGTGCCACCAGTGATCGTGACAGGGGGTACTATGGCTACACCTTC
size: few; V: TRBV7-2; J: TRBJ1-2; D: .; CDR3: CASSGGTLYGYTF; DNA: TGTGCCAGCAGCGGCGGGACACTCTATGGCTACACCTTC